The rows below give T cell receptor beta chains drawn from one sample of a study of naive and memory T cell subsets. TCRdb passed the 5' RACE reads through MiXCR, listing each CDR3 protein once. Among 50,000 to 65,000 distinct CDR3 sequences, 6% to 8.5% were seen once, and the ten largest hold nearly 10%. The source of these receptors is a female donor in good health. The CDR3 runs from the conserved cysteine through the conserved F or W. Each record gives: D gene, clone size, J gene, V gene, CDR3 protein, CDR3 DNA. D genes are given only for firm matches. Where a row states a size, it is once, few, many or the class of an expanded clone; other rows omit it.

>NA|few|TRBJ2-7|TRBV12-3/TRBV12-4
CASSFDPFVYEQYF
TGTGCCAGCAGTTTCGACCCTTTCGTCTACGAGCAGTACTTC
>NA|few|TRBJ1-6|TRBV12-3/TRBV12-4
CASTTTSVRRNSPLHF
TGTGCCAGCACCACGACGTCAGTGAGGCGCAATTCACCCCTCCACTTT
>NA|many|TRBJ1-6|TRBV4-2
CASSQPEDSLNNSPLHF
TGTGCCAGCAGCCAACCCGAGGACAGCTTGAATAATTCACCCCTCCACTTT
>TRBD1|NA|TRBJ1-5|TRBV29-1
CSVAPDRGNQPQHF
TGCAGCGTTGCGCCGGACAGGGGAAATCAGCCCCAGCATTTT
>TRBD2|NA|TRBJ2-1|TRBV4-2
CASSQGTSDEQFF
TGTGCCAGCAGCCAGGGGACTAGCGATGAGCAGTTCTTC
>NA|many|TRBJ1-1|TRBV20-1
CSAGDFPREAFF
TGCAGTGCTGGGGACTTTCCGAGGGAAGCTTTCTTT
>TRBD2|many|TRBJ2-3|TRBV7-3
CASSLNSGGSTDTQYF
TGTGCCAGCAGCTTGAATAGCGGGGGGAGCACAGATACGCAGTATTTT
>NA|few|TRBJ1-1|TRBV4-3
CASSPSYPGENTEAFF
TGCGCCAGCAGCCCCTCTTATCCGGGGGAGAACACTGAAGCTTTCTTT
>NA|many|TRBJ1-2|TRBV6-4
CASSESGWQGSGYTF
TGTGCCAGCAGTGAATCTGGATGGCAGGGGTCCGGCTACACCTTC
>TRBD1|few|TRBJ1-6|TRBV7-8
CASSLAQGDYNSPLHF
TGTGCCAGCAGCTTAGCGCAGGGGGACTATAATTCACCCCTCCACTTT
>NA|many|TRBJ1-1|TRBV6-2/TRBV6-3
CASSYFLPNTEAFF
TGTGCCAGCAGTTACTTCCTGCCGAACACTGAAGCTTTCTTT
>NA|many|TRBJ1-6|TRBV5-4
CASSPQRGAPNSPLHF
TGTGCCAGCAGTCCCCAGAGGGGCGCCCCGAATTCACCCCTCCACTTT
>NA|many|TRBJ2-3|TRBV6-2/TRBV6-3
CASSYKGFGDTQYF
TGTGCCAGCAGTTATAAGGGCTTTGGAGATACGCAGTATTTT
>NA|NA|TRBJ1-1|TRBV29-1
CSVFEAVGTEAFF
TGCAGCGTTTTTGAAGCGGTGGGGACTGAAGCTTTCTTT
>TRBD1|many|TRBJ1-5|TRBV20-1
CSARPPGQGNQPQHF
TGCAGTGCTAGACCTCCGGGACAGGGCAATCAGCCCCAGCATTTT
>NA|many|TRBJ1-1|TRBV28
CASSRGDLENTEAFF
TGTGCCAGCAGTAGGGGGGACCTGGAGAACACTGAAGCTTTCTTT
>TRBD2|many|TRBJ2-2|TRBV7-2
CASSLKRGALGELFF
TGTGCCAGCAGCCTAAAGCGGGGGGCCCTAGGGGAGCTGTTTTTT
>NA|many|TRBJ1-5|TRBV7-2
CASSLRADQPQHF
TGTGCCAGCAGCTTACGAGCGGATCAGCCCCAGCATTTT
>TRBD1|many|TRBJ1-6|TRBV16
CASSQPGQGSFYNSPLHF
TGTGCCAGCAGCCAACCCGGACAGGGCTCTTTCTATAATTCACCCCTCCACTTT
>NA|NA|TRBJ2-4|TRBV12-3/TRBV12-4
CASSLPGLYKNIQYF
TGTGCCAGCAGTCTACCGGGACTTTACAAAAACATTCAGTACTTC
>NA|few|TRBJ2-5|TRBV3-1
CASSQAHTETQYF
TGTGCCAGCAGCCAAGCCCACACGGAGACCCAGTACTTC
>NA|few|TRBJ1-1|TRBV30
CAWRRTGSTEAFF
TGTGCCTGGAGGAGAACAGGGAGCACTGAAGCTTTCTTT
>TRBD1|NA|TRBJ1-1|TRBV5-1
CASSYRTGETEAFF
TGCGCCAGCAGCTACCGGACAGGAGAGACTGAAGCTTTCTTT
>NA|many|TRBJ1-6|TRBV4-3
CASSQEIEPLNSPLHF
TGCGCCAGCAGCCAAGAGATAGAACCCCTAAATTCACCCCTCCACTTT
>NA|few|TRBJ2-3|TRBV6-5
CASSYLGGDTQYF
TGTGCCAGCAGTTACTTGGGAGGAGATACGCAGTATTTT
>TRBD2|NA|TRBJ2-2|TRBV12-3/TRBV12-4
CASSLLASGELFF
TGTGCCAGCAGCCTACTAGCGTCCGGGGAGCTGTTTTTT
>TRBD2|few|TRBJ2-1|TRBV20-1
CSAISGGLAYNEQFF
TGCAGTGCCATTAGCGGGGGCCTAGCCTACAATGAGCAGTTCTTC